The 14 T cell receptor beta chains in this list originate from one sample, sequenced in a study of PD-1 blockade in classical Hodgkin lymphoma. Using immunoSEQ multiplex PCR, the repertoire was profiled, and TCRdb retains in-frame clones only, with some absent. This table has some 93,000 clones, 89% appearing once. Relapse after autologous stem cell transplantation occurred in every patient, and brentuximab vedotin exposure varied. This material consisted of peripheral blood mononuclear cells (PBMCs), taken before the second cycle of nivolumab. The receptors originated from a human donor with classical Hodgkin lymphoma.

This clone was seen only a few times. The chain combines TRBV5-4 with TRBJ2-2, with D perhaps matching TRBD1 or TRBD2 (5 bases each). Germline lookup yields CDR1 SGHNT and CDR2 YYREEE (reference sequence). V lost 2 bases and J lost 0, with 8 bases in between. The CDR3 spans 15 residues. The CDR3: CASSFRGPNTGELFF. CDR3 bases: TGTGCCAGCAGCTTCCGGGGACCGAACACCGGGGAGCTGTTTTTT.

This chain uses TRBV15 with TRBJ2-7; 8 bases are a match to TRBD1. CDR1 LNHNV and CDR2 YYDKDF come from the germline V gene (reference sequence). V dropped 3 bases and J dropped 2; count of bases not matched to a gene: 3. The CDR3 length is 14 residues. The CDR3 coding sequence is TGTGCCACCAGCAGGGGACAGGCACCCTACGAGCAGTACTTC. Its protein is CATSRGQAPYEQYF.

The CDR3 sequence: CASQRDLGNTGELFF. CDR3 nucleotides: TGCGCCAGTCAGCGTGACCTTGGCAACACCGGGGAGCTGTTTTTT. The chain links TRBV5-1 to TRBJ2-2; D not certain. The CDR3 loop spans 15 amino acids. V lost 8 bases to trimming and J lost 2 bases, with 16 bases between them. Per the germline V gene, CDR1 is SGHRS and CDR2 is YFSETQ.

This sequence joins TRBV19 and TRBJ2-1, with 9 bases aligning to TRBD1. Germline CDR1 LNHDA, CDR2 SQIVND (reference sequence). This CDR3 comprises 16 residues. Trimming took 0 bases from V and 2 from J; bases not matched to a gene: 2. CDR3 sequence: CASSIEDRGTYNEQFF. CDR3 nucleotide sequence: TGTGCCAGTAGTATAGAGGACAGGGGTACCTACAATGAGCAGTTCTTC.

The chain uses TRBV28 and TRBJ2-3, with a weak D call TRBD1 (6 bases). The CDR3 totals 15 residues. Deletions cut 5 bases from V and 4 bases from J, with 16 bases between. The germline gives CDR1 MDHEN, CDR2 SYDVKM. The CDR3, as DNA: TGTGCCAGCAGTGGGGGCAGGGGTGCCCCAGATACGCAGTATTTT. It specifies CASSGGRGAPDTQYF.

V usage is TRBV19 and J usage is TRBJ2-3, with D unresolved. Germline-derived CDR1 and CDR2 are LNHDA and SQIVND (reference sequence). This CDR3 is 13 amino acids long. Trimming took off 3 bases at V and 10 bases at J, with 14 bases between the two ends. CDR3 in DNA: TGTGCCAGTAGTATGCTATCTTCGGACGCGCAGTATTTT. The encoded protein is CASSMLSSDAQYF.

The chain uses TRBV10-3 and TRBJ2-7; a weak D match, TRBD1 (5 bases). The CDR3 totals 12 residues. Trimming took off 5 bases at V and 3 bases at J, with 8 bases between the two ends. In germline, CDR1 is ENHRY, CDR2 SYGVKD. This CDR3 is CAISTDSYEQYF. For the CDR3, the DNA is TGTGCCATCAGTACCGACAGCTACGAGCAGTACTTC.

The chain recombines TRBV6-6 with TRBJ2-3; D is ambiguous. This CDR3 comprises 13 residues. Per the germline V gene, CDR1 is MNHNY and CDR2 is SVGAGI (reference sequence). Deletions cut 6 bases from V and 4 bases from J, with 11 bases between. CDR3 region: CASSPRYSDTQYF. In DNA form, the CDR3 reads TGTGCCAGCAGCCCCCGATATTCAGATACGCAGTATTTT.

This rearrangement joins TRBV13 to TRBJ2-3; no clear D gene. Germline CDR1 is PRHDT and CDR2 is FYEKMQ (reference sequence). V was shortened by 2 bases and J by 4 bases, with 7 bases between the two germline ends. There are 13 residues in the CDR3. The CDR3 region is CASSLRRPDTQYF. CDR3 bases: TGTGCCAGCAGCTTACGGCGGCCAGATACGCAGTATTTT.

This clone turned up a few times. The chain uses TRBV6-5 and TRBJ2-7; D possibly corresponds to TRBD2 (6 bases). V was trimmed by 7 bases and J by 5 bases, leaving 15 bases between them. Germline values: CDR1 MNHEY, CDR2 SVGAGI. CDR3 length equals 13 residues. Here the CDR3 DNA reads TGTGCCAGCACCCGAACGACGGGGGACGAGCAGTACTTC. Protein: CASTRTTGDEQYF.

The V gene is TRBV27, the J gene TRBJ2-7, with a tentative D call TRBD2 (5 bases). Looked up from germline, CDR1 is MNHEY and CDR2 is SMNVEV (reference sequence). The V end lost 0 bases, the J end lost 6 bases, and 12 bases lay between the germline ends. This CDR3 is 14 amino acids long. CDR3 in amino acids: CASSLSTTNLEQYF. As DNA, the CDR3 is TGTGCCAGCAGTTTATCGACTACGAACCTCGAGCAGTACTTC.

The chain combines TRBV2 with TRBJ2-1; no firm D call. The V end lost 4 bases, the J end lost 0 bases, and 7 bases lay between the germline ends. This CDR3 comprises 14 residues. Germline V gene lookup returns CDR1 SNHLY and CDR2 FYNNEI. The CDR3 region has the DNA TGTGCCAGCAGTGCGACCAGCTCCTACAATGAGCAGTTCTTC. Protein: CASSATSSYNEQFF.

The V and J genes are TRBV2 and TRBJ2-7; 9 bases map to TRBD1. In germline, CDR1 is SNHLY, CDR2 FYNNEI. V lost 4 bases to trimming and J lost 5 bases; unmatched junction nucleotides: 9. The CDR3 loop spans 15 amino acids. The CDR3 nucleotides read TGTGCCAGCAGTGCCTTGACAGGGGGGTTTAACGAGCAGTACTTC. Translation: CASSALTGGFNEQYF. The variable domain in full, completed from reference TRBV2 and TRBJ2-7, reads EPEVTQTPSHQVTQMGQEVILRCVPISNHLYFYWYRQILGQKVEFLVSFYNNEISEKSEIFDDQFSVERPDGSNFTLKIRSTKLEDSAMYFCASSALTGGFNEQYFGPGTRLTVT.

This chain joins TRBV4-1 and TRBJ2-3; D gene ambiguous. The CDR3 is 13 amino acids. Germline CDR1 and CDR2: MGHRA and YSYEKL. Trimming removed 8 bases at V and 1 base at J, with 10 bases between. Here the CDR3 DNA reads TGCGCCAGCGGGTCTATACGCACAGATACGCAGTATTTT. Translated: CASGSIRTDTQYF.